The 14 T cell receptor beta chains below come from one sample, sequenced in a study of T cell repertoires in cytomegalovirus infection. These receptors have no known antigen. MiXCR, applied by TCRdb to the reads, yields one record per CDR3 protein. The table includes approximately 590,000 distinct CDR3 sequences, around 40% detected once. Sample: cultured PBMCs, taken from culture after CMV antigen stimulation. Receptor source: a human donor in good health (CMV status not recorded). Some clones in this sample may be carry-over from other donors' samples.

In its sample, this clonotype was seen a few times. The V call is TRBV2, the J call TRBJ2-7; the match to TRBD1 covers 12 bases. CDR3 length equals 17 residues. With 8 bases clipped from V and 5 bases from J, the junction kept 16 bases outside the gene matches. Germline CDR1 reads SNHLY; CDR2 reads FYNNEI. CDR3 sequence (DNA): TGTGCCAGCTCCGCGGGACAGGGGGCTAGCGGGAGAGACGAGCAGTACTTC. Its protein product is CASSAGQGASGRDEQYF.

The chain carries TRBV7-2 and TRBJ2-3; D assignment may be TRBD1 or TRBD2 (5 bases each). Trimming left V 5 bases short and J 7 bases short, with 13 bases between. The CDR3 extends over 13 amino acids. From germline, CDR1 is SGHTA and CDR2 FQGNSA. CDR3 in amino acids: CASSPGLEHTQYF. The CDR3 DNA is TGTGCCAGCAGCCCGGGGCTGGAACATACGCAGTATTTT.

The rearrangement uses TRBV10-3 and TRBJ1-1; D remains unclear. V shed 0 bases and J shed 6 bases, with 20 bases lying between them. The CDR3 covers 17 residues. Germline values: CDR1 ENHRY, CDR2 SYGVKD. For the CDR3, the DNA is TGTGCCATCAGTGAGTCCTACAAGGGCGGATCCCCCGCTGAAGCTTTCTTT. Amino acid sequence: CAISESYKGGSPAEAFF.

This rearrangement joins TRBV5-1 to TRBJ2-1; 9 bases line up with TRBD2. This CDR3 contains 19 residues. Germline CDR1 SGHRS, CDR2 YFSETQ. J lost 7 bases, V lost 1 base, and 18 bases had no gene match. CDR3 sequence (DNA): TGCGCCAGCAGCTTGTACCGATGGCGGGAGGGATGGGAGGGGAATGAGCAGTTCTTC. It encodes CASSLYRWREGWEGNEQFF.

The chain carries TRBV6-2 or TRBV6-3 and TRBJ1-3; weak D call: TRBD1 (5 bases). V was pared by 2 bases and J by 2 bases, with 7 bases between. The CDR3 totals 14 residues. From germline, CDR1 is MNHEY and CDR2 SVGEGT. The CDR3 sequence is CASSYAGPGNTIYF. In nucleotides, the CDR3 is TGTGCCAGCAGTTACGCGGGGCCTGGAAACACCATATATTTT.

The V gene is TRBV20-1, the J gene TRBJ2-7; 16 bases agree with TRBD2. The CDR3 runs to 19 residues. With V trimmed by 6 bases and J by 6 bases, 20 bases remained unmatched. Looked up from germline, CDR1 is DFQATT and CDR2 is SNEGSKA (reference sequence). In DNA form, the CDR3 reads TGCAGTGCCCCCCCGGCACCCGGGACTAGCGGGAGGGCCGATCGCGAGCAGTACTTC. It is translated as CSAPPAPGTSGRADREQYF.

This chain links TRBV29-1 with TRBJ2-3, with D possibly TRBD1 on 6 matching bases. Germline V gene data show CDR1 as SQVTM and CDR2 as ANQGSEA. This CDR3 is 14 amino acids long. V was shortened by 3 bases and J by 2 bases, with 12 bases between the two germline ends. Written as DNA, the CDR3 is TGCAGCGTTGAGAGGGGGTCCCCCACAGATACGCAGTATTTT. Translated, it gives CSVERGSPTDTQYF.

The chain carries TRBV4-1 and TRBJ2-1; weak D call: TRBD2 (7 bases). Germline V gene lookup returns CDR1 MGHRA and CDR2 YSYEKL. CDR3 length: 17 residues. The V end lost 0 bases, the J end lost 4 bases, and 16 bases lay between the germline ends. In DNA form, the CDR3 reads TGCGCCAGCAGCCAAGATAGGCGTCGGGGGGCTTACAATGAGCAGTTCTTC. Translating gives CASSQDRRRGAYNEQFF.

V usage is TRBV7-1 and J usage is TRBJ2-1; 8 bases align to TRBD2. TRBV7-1 is filed as an ORF, its function uncertain. The CDR3 is 13 amino acids. Germline trimming cut 5 bases from V and 8 bases from J; bases unmatched to any gene: 5. CDR3 region: CASSQTSADEQFF. The DNA for the CDR3 is TGTGCCAGCAGCCAGACTAGCGCCGATGAGCAGTTCTTC.

This clonotype was detected only once. J is TRBJ1-1 and V is TRBV10-3, with TRBD1 matching over 10 bases. Trimming took 4 bases from V and 0 from J; bases not matched to a gene: 11. The CDR3 is made up of 18 amino acids. Germline CDR1 ENHRY, CDR2 SYGVKD. The CDR3, as DNA: TGTGCCATCAGTGGAGGAAAGGGACAGGGGATCATGAACACTGAAGCTTTCTTT. Translating gives CAISGGKGQGIMNTEAFF.

The chain joins TRBV6-5 to TRBJ2-7; D might be TRBD1 or TRBD2, each matching 5 bases. There are 14 residues in the CDR3. V was clipped by 10 bases and J by 0 bases, with 16 bases between them. CDR1 MNHEY and CDR2 SVGAGI come from the germline V gene. CDR3 amino acids: CATRTGLTSYEQYF. The CDR3 bases are TGTGCCACACGAACAGGACTTACCTCCTACGAGCAGTACTTC.

This clonotype was seen more than once but under ten times. The chain joins TRBV6-1 to TRBJ1-1; D is unclear. Germline CDR1 reads MNHNS; CDR2 reads SASEGT. Trimming took 8 bases from V and 5 from J, leaving 15 bases between them. The CDR3 is 13 residues long. The CDR3 protein is CASLREPWTEAFF. DNA for the CDR3: TGTGCCAGCTTGCGGGAACCGTGGACTGAAGCTTTCTTT.

This clonotype has a handful of counts. V and J are TRBV7-6 and TRBJ1-6, with D unresolved. This CDR3 contains 15 residues. V lost 1 base to trimming and J lost 7 bases, with 11 bases between them. Per germline, CDR1 SGHVS and CDR2 FNYEAQ. CDR3 coding DNA: TGTGCCAGCAGCTTAGGGGCCAGATCAAATTCACCCCTCCACTTT. The encoded protein is CASSLGARSNSPLHF. Combining the CDR3 with reference TRBV7-6 and TRBJ1-6 gives the whole variable domain GAGVSQSPRYKVTKRGQDVALRCDPISGHVSLYWYRQALGQGPEFLTYFNYEAQQDKSGLPNDRFSAERPEGSISTLTIQRTEQRDSAMYRCASSLGARSNSPLHFGNGTRLTVT.

CDR3 nucleotide sequence: TGTGCCAGCACCCCGGACAGGGTCACAGATACGCAGTATTTT. Translating it yields CASTPDRVTDTQYF. The genes are TRBV7-6 and TRBJ2-3; 8 bases agree with TRBD1. The CDR3 contains 14 residues. Germline CDR1 reads SGHVS; CDR2 reads FNYEAQ. V was clipped by 7 bases and J by 2 bases; unmatched bases: 5.